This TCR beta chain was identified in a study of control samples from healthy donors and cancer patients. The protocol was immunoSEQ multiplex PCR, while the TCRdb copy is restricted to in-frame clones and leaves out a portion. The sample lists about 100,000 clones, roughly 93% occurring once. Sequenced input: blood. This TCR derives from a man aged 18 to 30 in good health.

The CDR3 sequence: CASSMWGSDTEAFF. Written as DNA, the CDR3 is TGTGCCAGTAGTATGTGGGGGTCGGACACTGAAGCTTTCTTT. The rearrangement joins TRBV19 to TRBJ1-1; possible D gene TRBD1, 5 bases. V dropped 3 bases and J dropped 3 bases, with 11 bases sitting between them. The germline gives CDR1 LNHDA, CDR2 SQIVND (reference sequence). The CDR3 is 14 residues long.